Each of the 13 T cell receptor beta chains below was sequenced from the same sample in a study of spatial heterogeneity in lung cancer. TCRdb passed the 5' RACE reads through MiXCR, listing each CDR3 protein once. The table shows about 3,800 distinct CDR3 sequences, with 8.4% occurring only once. Time point of the sample: sample taken at primary tumor resection. Whole RNA obtained from tumor, nontumor lung or frozen PBMC underwent sequencing without sorting. The specimen was PBMCs, collected at surgery. Receptor source: a female donor with early-stage non-small cell lung cancer.

This clonotype came up many times. The chain links TRBV7-8 to TRBJ1-1; TRBD1 aligns across 8 bases. Germline CDR1 is SGHVS and CDR2 is FQNEAQ. V was pared by 1 base and J by 4 bases, with 5 bases of the junction left unmatched. The CDR3 has 15 amino acids. As DNA, the CDR3 is TGTGCCAGCAGCTTAGGGACGGACAGGGTCACTGAAGCTTTCTTT. It is translated as CASSLGTDRVTEAFF.

This clonotype is classed as medium-sized. The genes are TRBV7-3 and TRBJ2-1; maybe TRBD2 (5 bases). Germline-derived CDR1 and CDR2 are SGHTA and FQGTGA. The V end lost 5 bases, the J end lost 7 bases, and 24 bases lay between the germline ends. CDR3 length: 17 amino acids. The CDR3 is CASSLRAGRIMGNEQFF. Written as DNA, the CDR3 is TGTGCCAGCAGCCTCCGGGCGGGTAGGATCATGGGGAATGAGCAGTTCTTC.

This clonotype was recorded many times. This chain links TRBV28 with TRBJ1-4; D might be TRBD1 (6 bases). The CDR3 is made up of 14 amino acids. The germline CDR1 and CDR2 sequences are MDHEN and SYDVKM. Trimming stripped 6 bases from V and 3 bases from J, with 11 bases between. CDR3 DNA: TGTGCCAGCAGAGTACAGGGTTCTAATGAAAAACTGTTTTTT. Its translation is CASRVQGSNEKLFF.

This clonotype was picked up many times. V gene TRBV5-6 combines with J gene TRBJ1-4, with 9 bases identical to TRBD1. The CDR3 is 17 residues long. From germline, CDR1 is SGHDT and CDR2 YYEEEE. J lost 5 bases, V lost 4 bases, and 12 bases had no gene match. CDR3: CASSRDREPGFNEKLFF. CDR3 coding DNA: TGTGCCAGCAGCCGGGACAGGGAACCGGGGTTCAATGAAAAACTGTTTTTT. Based on the CDR3 plus reference TRBV5-6 and TRBJ1-4, the full variable domain is DAGVTQSPTHLIKTRGQQVTLRCSPKSGHDTVSWYQQALGQGPQFIFQYYEEEERQRGNFPDRFSGHQFPNYSSELNVNALLLGDSALYLCASSRDREPGFNEKLFFGSGTQLSVL.

This clonotype was counted at least ten times. This chain joins TRBV7-2 and TRBJ2-3, with D tentatively TRBD1 or TRBD2 (6 bases each). CDR3 length equals 15 residues. Germline V gene sequence: CDR1 SGHTA, CDR2 FQGNSA. Trimming shortened V by 5 bases and J by 14 bases, and 26 bases separated the two germline ends. The DNA of the CDR3 is TGTGCCAGCAGCCCCTCCCGGGGGCTCCACGAGTTGCGGTATTTT. Amino acid sequence: CASSPSRGLHELRYF.

This clonotype was seen repeatedly, ten times or more. The rearrangement links TRBV7-2 to TRBJ2-5; D uncertain. The germline CDR1 and CDR2 sequences are SGHTA and FQGNSA. The length of the CDR3 is 12 residues. V was trimmed by 5 bases and J by 5 bases, leaving 9 bases between them. The chain's CDR3 is CASSLPWETQYF. DNA for the CDR3: TGTGCCAGCAGCCTGCCTTGGGAGACCCAGTACTTC.

This chain connects TRBV11-1 to TRBJ1-6; D call uncertain. This CDR3 comprises 14 residues. Per the germline V gene, CDR1 is SGHAT and CDR2 is FQDESV (reference sequence). Trimming took 3 bases from V and 6 from J, leaving 9 bases between them. The CDR3 spells CASSLGAVNSPLHF. Here the CDR3 DNA reads TGTGCCAGCAGCTTGGGCGCGGTTAATTCACCCCTCCACTTT.

Ten or more counts support this clonotype. The rearrangement uses TRBV20-1 and TRBJ1-2; D not certain. Germline V lookup: CDR1 DFQATT, CDR2 SNEGSKA (reference sequence). The CDR3 sequence is 12 residues long. V lost 3 bases and J lost 8, with 13 bases in between. Here the CDR3 reads CSAREWELGYTF. The DNA for the CDR3 is TGCAGTGCTAGGGAATGGGAACTGGGCTACACCTTC.

Here the CDR3 DNA reads TGCGCCAGCAGCTTGGGGGCACAGGGAGTCGTGGAGACCCAGTACTTC. Protein: CASSLGAQGVVETQYF. The chain is built from TRBV5-1 and TRBJ2-5, with TRBD1 as a possible D gene (6 bases). Germline V CDR1 and CDR2: SGHRS, YFSETQ. Trimming cost V 0 bases and J 5 bases, with 17 bases left between them. The CDR3 is 16 amino acids.

By share of the sample, this clonotype is medium-sized. The chain combines TRBV6-6 with TRBJ2-1; 12 bases agree with TRBD2. With V trimmed by 4 bases and J by 6 bases, 4 bases remained unmatched. Germline V gives CDR1 MNHNY, CDR2 SVGAGI (reference sequence). The CDR3 contains 15 residues. The chain's CDR3 is CASSSTSGGLNEQFF. CDR3 nucleotide sequence: TGTGCCAGCAGTTCGACTAGCGGGGGCCTCAATGAGCAGTTCTTC.

This clonotype appeared many times. The chain combines TRBV20-1 with TRBJ2-7; 10 bases are shared with TRBD2. The V and J ends lost 5 bases and 2 bases, in that order; junction bases with no gene match: 6. CDR3 size: 14 residues. Germline values: CDR1 DFQATT, CDR2 SNEGSKA (reference sequence). The CDR3 region is CSAPSGGGPYEQYF. The CDR3 nucleotides are TGCAGTGCTCCTAGCGGGGGAGGGCCCTACGAGCAGTACTTC.

In its sample, this clonotype is medium-sized. This rearrangement joins TRBV6-2 or TRBV6-3 to TRBJ2-3; TRBD2 is a possible D gene (6 bases). V lost 4 bases and J lost 0, with 17 bases in between. Germline CDR1 is MNHEY and CDR2 is SVGEGT. The CDR3 runs 17 residues. The CDR3 nucleotides are TGTGCCAGCAGTTCGCATCCTAGCGTCATTAGCACAGATACGCAGTATTTT. Translation gives CASSSHPSVISTDTQYF.

There are many counts of this clonotype. V is TRBV6-2 or TRBV6-3 and J is TRBJ2-1; 10 bases line up with TRBD2. Germline CDR1 and CDR2: MNHEY and SVGEGT. CDR3 size: 15 residues. V shed 4 bases and J 7 bases; nucleotides not matched to a gene: 7. The chain's CDR3 is CASSFKLAGLNEQFF. DNA for the CDR3: TGTGCCAGCAGTTTCAAACTAGCGGGGTTGAATGAGCAGTTCTTC.